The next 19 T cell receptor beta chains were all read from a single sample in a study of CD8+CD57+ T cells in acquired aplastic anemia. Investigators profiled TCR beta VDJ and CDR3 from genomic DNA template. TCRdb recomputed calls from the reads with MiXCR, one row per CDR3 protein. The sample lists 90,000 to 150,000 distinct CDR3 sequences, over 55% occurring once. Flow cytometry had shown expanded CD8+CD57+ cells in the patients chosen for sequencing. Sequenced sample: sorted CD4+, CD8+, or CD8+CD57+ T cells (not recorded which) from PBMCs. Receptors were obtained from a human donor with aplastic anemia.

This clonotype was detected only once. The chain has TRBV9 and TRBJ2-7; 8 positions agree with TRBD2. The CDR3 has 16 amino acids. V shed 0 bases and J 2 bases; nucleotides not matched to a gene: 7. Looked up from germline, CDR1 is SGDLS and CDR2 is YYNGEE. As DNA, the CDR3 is TGTGCCAGCAGCGTAGGTCAGACGGGGGGGACCTACGAGCAGTACTTC. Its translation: CASSVGQTGGTYEQYF.

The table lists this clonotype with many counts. The CDR3 loop reads CASSLGSWNQPQHF. DNA for the CDR3: TGTGCCAGCAGCTTAGGGTCATGGAATCAGCCCCAGCATTTT. V is TRBV7-9 and J is TRBJ1-5; D unresolved. Germline V gives CDR1 SEHNR, CDR2 FQNEAQ (reference sequence). V lost 1 base, J lost 4 bases, and 8 bases lay in between. The CDR3 has 14 amino acids.

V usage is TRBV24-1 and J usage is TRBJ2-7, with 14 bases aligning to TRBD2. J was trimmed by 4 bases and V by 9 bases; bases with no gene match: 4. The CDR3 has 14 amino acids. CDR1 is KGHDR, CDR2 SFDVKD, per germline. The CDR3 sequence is CATATSGRAYEQYF. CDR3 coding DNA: TGTGCCACCGCGACTAGCGGGAGGGCTTACGAGCAGTACTTC.

CDR3 nucleotides: TGTGCCAGTAGCCAAGGGTCCACAGCAATAATCGGGCGGCCCCAGCATTTT. It yields the protein CASSQGSTAIIGRPQHF. This chain uses TRBV19 with TRBJ1-5, with no clear D. This CDR3 region has 17 residues. V lost 6 bases to trimming and J lost 9 bases, with 27 bases between them. In germline, CDR1 is LNHDA, CDR2 SQIVND (reference sequence). Drawing the rest from reference TRBV19 and TRBJ1-5, the complete variable domain is DGGITQSPKYLFRKEGQNVTLSCEQNLNHDAMYWYRQDPGQGLRLIYYSQIVNDFQKGDIAEGYSVSREKKESFPLTVTSAQKNPTAFYLCASSQGSTAIIGRPQHFGDGTRLSIL.

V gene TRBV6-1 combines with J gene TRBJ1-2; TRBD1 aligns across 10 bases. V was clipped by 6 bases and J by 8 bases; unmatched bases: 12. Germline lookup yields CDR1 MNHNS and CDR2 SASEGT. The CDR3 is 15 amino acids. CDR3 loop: CASRTDRGRSGGYTF. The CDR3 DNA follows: TGTGCCAGCAGGACCGACAGGGGGCGAAGCGGCGGCTACACCTTC.

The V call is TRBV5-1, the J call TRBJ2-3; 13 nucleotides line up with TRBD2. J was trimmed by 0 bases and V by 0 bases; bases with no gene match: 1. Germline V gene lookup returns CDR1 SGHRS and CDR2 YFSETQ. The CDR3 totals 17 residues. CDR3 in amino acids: CASSLGGLAGSTDTQYF. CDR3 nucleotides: TGCGCCAGCAGCTTGGGGGGACTAGCGGGAAGCACAGATACGCAGTATTTT.

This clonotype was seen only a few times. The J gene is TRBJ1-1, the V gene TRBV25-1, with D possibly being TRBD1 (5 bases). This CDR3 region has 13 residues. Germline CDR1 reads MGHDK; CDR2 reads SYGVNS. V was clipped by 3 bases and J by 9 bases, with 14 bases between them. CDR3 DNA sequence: TGTGCCAGCAGTGAGCAGGCGGGGGAGAAAGCTTTCTTT. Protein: CASSEQAGEKAFF.

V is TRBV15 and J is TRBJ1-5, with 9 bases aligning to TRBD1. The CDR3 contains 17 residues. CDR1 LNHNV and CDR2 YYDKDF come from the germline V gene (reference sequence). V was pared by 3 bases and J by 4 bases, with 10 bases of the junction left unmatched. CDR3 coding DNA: TGTGCCACCAGCAGGTTTTTACAGGGGGCGACTAATCAGCCCCAGCATTTT. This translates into CATSRFLQGATNQPQHF.

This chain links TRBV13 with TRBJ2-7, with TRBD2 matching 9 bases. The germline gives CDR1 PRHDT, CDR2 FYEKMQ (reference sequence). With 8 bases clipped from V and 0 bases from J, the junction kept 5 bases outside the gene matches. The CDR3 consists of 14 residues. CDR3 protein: CASRKAGGSYEQYF. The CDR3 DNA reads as TGTGCCAGCCGAAAAGCGGGAGGCTCCTACGAGCAGTACTTC.

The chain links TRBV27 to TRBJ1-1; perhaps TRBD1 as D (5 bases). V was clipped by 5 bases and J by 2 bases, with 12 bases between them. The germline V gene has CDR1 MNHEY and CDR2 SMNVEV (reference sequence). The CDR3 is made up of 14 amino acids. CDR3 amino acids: CASSLTVTNTEAFF. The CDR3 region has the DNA TGTGCCAGCAGTCTGACAGTGACTAACACTGAAGCTTTCTTT.

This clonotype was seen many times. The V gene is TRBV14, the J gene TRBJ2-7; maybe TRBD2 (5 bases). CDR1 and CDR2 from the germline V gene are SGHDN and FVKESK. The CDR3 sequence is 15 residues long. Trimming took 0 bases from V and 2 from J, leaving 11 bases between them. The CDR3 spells CASSQERGRAYEQYF. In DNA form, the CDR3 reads TGTGCCAGCAGCCAAGAACGGGGTAGGGCCTACGAGCAGTACTTC.

The CDR3 nucleotides are TGCAGCGTTGAATTCGGGGGGAAGAGCTCCTACGAGCAGTACTTC. It specifies CSVEFGGKSSYEQYF. The chain employs TRBV29-1 and TRBJ2-7; 7 nucleotides match TRBD2. Germline loops: CDR1 SQVTM, CDR2 ANQGSEA. CDR3 length: 15 amino acids. The junction had 7 bases not matched to a gene; V was cut back by 2 bases and J by 0 bases.

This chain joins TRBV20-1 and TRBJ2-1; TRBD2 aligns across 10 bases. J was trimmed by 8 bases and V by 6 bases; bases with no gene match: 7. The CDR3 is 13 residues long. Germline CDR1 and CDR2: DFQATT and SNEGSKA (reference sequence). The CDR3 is CSAPSGRGDEQFF. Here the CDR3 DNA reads TGCAGTGCGCCGAGCGGGAGGGGGGATGAGCAGTTCTTC.

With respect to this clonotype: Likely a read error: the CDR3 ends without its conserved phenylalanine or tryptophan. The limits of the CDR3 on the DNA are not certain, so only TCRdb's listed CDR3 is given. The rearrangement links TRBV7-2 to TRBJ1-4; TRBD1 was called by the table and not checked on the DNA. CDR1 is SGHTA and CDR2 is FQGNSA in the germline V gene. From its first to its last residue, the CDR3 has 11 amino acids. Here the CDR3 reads CASSSQGVKVD.

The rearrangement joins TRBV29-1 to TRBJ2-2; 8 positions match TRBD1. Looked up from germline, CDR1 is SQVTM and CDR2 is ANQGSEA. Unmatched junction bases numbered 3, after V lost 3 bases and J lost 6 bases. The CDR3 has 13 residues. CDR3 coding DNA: TGCAGCGTTGAGAGGACAGGGTCCGGGGAGCTGTTTTTT. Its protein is CSVERTGSGELFF.

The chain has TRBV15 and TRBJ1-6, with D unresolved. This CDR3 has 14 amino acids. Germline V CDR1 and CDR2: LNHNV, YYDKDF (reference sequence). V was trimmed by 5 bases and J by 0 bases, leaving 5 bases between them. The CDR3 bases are TGTGCCACCAGCCAAAGCTCCTATAATTCACCCCTCCACTTT. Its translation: CATSQSSYNSPLHF.

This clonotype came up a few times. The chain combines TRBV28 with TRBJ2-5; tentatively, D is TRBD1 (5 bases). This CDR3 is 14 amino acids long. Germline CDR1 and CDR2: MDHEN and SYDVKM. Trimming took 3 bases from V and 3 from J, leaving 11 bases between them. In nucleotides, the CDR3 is TGTGCCAGCAGTTTGCGAGCAGGGAAAGAGACCCAGTACTTC. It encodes CASSLRAGKETQYF.

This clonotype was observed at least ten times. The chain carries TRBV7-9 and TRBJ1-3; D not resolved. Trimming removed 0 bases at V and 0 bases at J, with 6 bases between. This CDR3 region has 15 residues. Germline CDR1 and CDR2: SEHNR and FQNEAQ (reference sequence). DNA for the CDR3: TGTGCCAGCAGCTTAGCGGGCAGCTCTGGAAACACCATATATTTT. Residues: CASSLAGSSGNTIYF.

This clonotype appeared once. Here the CDR3 reads CSVAGGTPYEQYF. DNA of the CDR3: TGCAGCGTCGCGGGCGGGACCCCCTACGAGCAGTACTTC. The rearrangement links TRBV29-1 to TRBJ2-7, with a weak D call TRBD2 (6 bases). The ends were cut back, 6 bases at V and 2 bases at J, with 14 bases in the middle. The CDR3 extends over 13 amino acids. CDR1 and CDR2 from the germline V gene are SQVTM and ANQGSEA.